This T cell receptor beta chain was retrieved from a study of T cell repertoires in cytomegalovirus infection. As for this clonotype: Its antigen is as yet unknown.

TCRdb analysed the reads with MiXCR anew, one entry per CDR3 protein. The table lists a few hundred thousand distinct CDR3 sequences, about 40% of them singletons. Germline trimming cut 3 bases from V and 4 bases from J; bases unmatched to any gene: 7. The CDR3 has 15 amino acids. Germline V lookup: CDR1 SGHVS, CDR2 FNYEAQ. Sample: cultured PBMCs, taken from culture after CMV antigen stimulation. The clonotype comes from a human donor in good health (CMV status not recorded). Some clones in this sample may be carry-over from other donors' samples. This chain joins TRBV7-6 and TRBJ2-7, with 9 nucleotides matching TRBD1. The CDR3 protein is CASSLGGQGFYEQYF. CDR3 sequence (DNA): TGTGCCAGCAGCTTGGGCGGACAGGGGTTTTACGAGCAGTACTTC. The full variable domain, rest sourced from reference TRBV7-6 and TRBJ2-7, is GAGVSQSPRYKVTKRGQDVALRCDPISGHVSLYWYRQALGQGPEFLTYFNYEAQQDKSGLPNDRFSAERPEGSISTLTIQRTEQRDSAMYRCASSLGGQGFYEQYFGPGTRLTVT.